This T cell receptor (beta chain) is drawn from a study of Ad26.COV2.S vaccination and SARS-CoV-2 variants. Points on this clone: Its specificity is unknown.

This CDR3 contains 14 residues. Germline V lookup: CDR1 SNHLY, CDR2 FYNNEI. Trimming took off 4 bases at V and 6 bases at J, with 10 bases between the two ends. Sequenced by immunoSEQ multiplex PCR; TCRdb stores in-frame clones only, minus some. In the table there are about 440,000 clones, 90% of which are singletons. Treatment indicated: about 20 received Ad26.COV2.S at low or high dose, single or two shots; 5 received placebo; per-sample allocation not given. The samples were gathered on day 63 after the first injection of vaccine or placebo. Findings of the study overall: People who got the vaccine had more spike-specific TCR breadth than people who got placebo. Responses of spike-specific T cells (both CD8+ and CD4+) reportedly showed substantial breadth after vaccination.

This clonotype originated in a person between 18 and 60 years old who received the Ad26.COV2.S COVID-19 vaccine or a placebo. The chain employs TRBV2 and TRBJ1-6; TRBD1 might be the D (6 bases). The sequencing here drew on peripheral blood, taken in a trial of Ad26.COV2.S vaccine versus placebo. This CDR3 reads CASSGTESNSPLHF. The CDR3 bases are TGTGCCAGCAGTGGGACAGAGAGTAATTCACCCCTCCACTTT.